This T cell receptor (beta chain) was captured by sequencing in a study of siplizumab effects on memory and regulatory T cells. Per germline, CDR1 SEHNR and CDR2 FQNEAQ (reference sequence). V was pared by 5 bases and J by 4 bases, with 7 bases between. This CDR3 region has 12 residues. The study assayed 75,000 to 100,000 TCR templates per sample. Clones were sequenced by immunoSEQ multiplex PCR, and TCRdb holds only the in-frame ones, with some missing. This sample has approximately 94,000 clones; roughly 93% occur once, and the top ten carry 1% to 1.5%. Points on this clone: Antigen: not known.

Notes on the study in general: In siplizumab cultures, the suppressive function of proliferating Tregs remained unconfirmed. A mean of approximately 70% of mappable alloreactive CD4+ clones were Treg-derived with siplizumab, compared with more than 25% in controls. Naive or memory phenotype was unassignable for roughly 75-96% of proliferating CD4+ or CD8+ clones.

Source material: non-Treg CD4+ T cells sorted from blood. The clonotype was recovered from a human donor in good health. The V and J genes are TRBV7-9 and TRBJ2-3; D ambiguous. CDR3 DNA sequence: TGTGCCAGCAGCCTTAGGGCAGATACGCAGTATTTT. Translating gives CASSLRADTQYF.